These T cell receptor beta chains were read from a single sample in a study of regulatory T cells in long-lasting Graves disease. MiXCR was run by TCRdb on the multiplex PCR reads, yielding one entry per CDR3 protein. In the table there are some 410,000 distinct CDR3 sequences, roughly 15% of which are singletons. This sample was also put to use in a study of T cells in Graves' hyperthyroidism and ophthalmopathy.

The sequencing here drew on peripheral blood mononuclear cells (PBMCs), taken at new diagnosis, from a patient treated with antithyroid drugs. These receptor sequences come from a young woman with Graves disease. Both conserved end residues are part of each CDR3. A D gene is named only where the DNA matches it firmly. A clone size is listed for some rows: how often the clone was seen (once, few, many), or a class if it is expanded.

NA	TRBJ2-2	NA	TRBV7-8	CASSLGTVNTGELFF	TGTGCCAGCAGCTTAGGGACAGTGAACACCGGGGAGCTGTTTTTT
many	TRBJ1-1	NA	TRBV12-5	CASGRGNTEAFF	TGTGCCAGCGGCAGAGGAAACACTGAAGCTTTCTTT
many	TRBJ1-1	NA	TRBV28	CAARGLAEAFF	TGTGCCGCACGGGGGCTCGCTGAAGCTTTCTTT
few	TRBJ2-7	TRBD2	TRBV20-1	CSAPRLAHEQYF	TGCAGTGCTCCTCGACTAGCTCACGAGCAGTACTTC
NA	TRBJ2-1	NA	TRBV5-6	CASSLNRAPTSEQFF	TGTGCCAGCAGCTTGAATAGGGCTCCTACAAGTGAGCAGTTCTTC
many	TRBJ2-4	NA	TRBV11-2	CASSLESAKNIQYF	TGTGCCAGCAGCTTAGAATCGGCCAAAAACATTCAGTACTTC
few	TRBJ1-1	NA	TRBV19	CASSRDSVNTEAFF	TGTGCCAGTAGTAGAGACAGCGTAAACACTGAAGCTTTCTTT
NA	TRBJ1-2	TRBD1	TRBV16	CASSQWEQGSGYTF	TGTGCCAGCAGCCAATGGGAACAGGGGTCTGGCTACACCTTC
many	TRBJ2-3	NA	TRBV24-1	CATSDSTGNQGKDTQYF	TGTGCCACCAGTGATTCCACGGGGAACCAGGGGAAAGATACGCAGTATTTT
NA	TRBJ2-1	TRBD2	TRBV7-2	CASSWGLAGRYNEQFF	TGTGCCAGCAGCTGGGGACTAGCGGGCCGATACAATGAGCAGTTCTTC
many	TRBJ1-2	TRBD1	TRBV12-3/TRBV12-4	CASTWTGEDGYTF	TGTGCCAGCACCTGGACAGGTGAAGATGGCTACACCTTC
many	TRBJ1-2	NA	TRBV28	CASTGVELNYGYTF	TGTGCCAGCACGGGGGTCGAGCTAAACTATGGCTACACCTTC
few	TRBJ2-3	NA	TRBV15	CATSRPGPRSTDTQYF	TGTGCCACCAGCAGACCGGGACCCCGATCCACAGATACGCAGTATTTT
NA	TRBJ1-2	NA	TRBV27	CASSPSTGLGGYTF	TGTGCCAGCAGCCCCAGTACAGGGTTGGGTGGCTACACCTTC
NA	TRBJ2-1	NA	TRBV7-9	CASTVGGVAPRVESEQFF	TGTGCCAGCACCGTTGGGGGAGTAGCACCGAGGGTGGAGAGTGAGCAGTTCTTC
NA	TRBJ2-5	TRBD2	TRBV19	CASSIAGGPRETQYF	TGTGCCAGTAGTATAGCGGGAGGGCCCCGAGAGACCCAGTACTTC
many	TRBJ2-7	NA	TRBV20-1	CSAGTGATAYEQYF	TGCAGTGCTGGAACCGGGGCCACGGCCTACGAGCAGTACTTC
NA	TRBJ2-1	TRBD2	TRBV5-1	CASSFHDRLAGNSYNEQFF	TGCGCCAGCAGCTTTCATGATAGGCTAGCGGGCAACTCCTACAATGAGCAGTTCTTC
many	TRBJ2-7	NA	TRBV6-1	CASRSDRDTPYEQYF	TGTGCCAGCAGATCCGACCGGGACACGCCCTACGAGCAGTACTTC
few	TRBJ2-3	TRBD1	TRBV9	CASSRDGTGGDTQYF	TGTGCCAGCAGCAGAGATGGGACAGGGGGAGATACGCAGTATTTT
NA	TRBJ1-6	TRBD1	TRBV19	CASSSSGGFFDSPLHF	TGTGCCAGTAGCTCGTCAGGGGGCTTTTTTGATTCACCCCTCCACTTT
many	TRBJ1-2	NA	TRBV10-3	CAISEPYPRNYGYTF	TGTGCCATCAGTGAGCCTTACCCCCGGAACTATGGCTACACCTTC
many	TRBJ1-1	NA	TRBV2	CASREQGGTEAFF	TGTGCCAGCAGGGAACAGGGTGGCACTGAAGCTTTCTTT
NA	TRBJ2-5	TRBD2	TRBV10-2	CASIPGLAGRQETQYF	TGCGCCAGCATTCCCGGACTAGCGGGACGACAAGAGACCCAGTACTTC
few	TRBJ2-7	TRBD1	TRBV20-1	CSAPTIRDRAYEQYF	TGCAGTGCACCCACGATCCGGGACAGGGCCTACGAGCAGTACTTC
medium-sized	TRBJ2-7	TRBD2	TRBV7-9	CASVREFGTHEQYF	TGTGCCAGCGTGCGGGAGTTCGGGACTCACGAGCAGTACTTC
NA	TRBJ2-2	NA	TRBV7-7	CASSLDPSYYLAANTGELFF	TGTGCTAGCAGCTTAGACCCTAGCTACTACCTCGCCGCGAACACCGGGGAGCTGTTTTTT
many	TRBJ1-1	NA	TRBV30	CAWRSRGSATEAFF	TGTGCCTGGAGGTCTAGGGGGAGCGCCACTGAAGCTTTCTTT
many	TRBJ1-2	NA	TRBV20-1	CSARELSGRGYTF	TGCAGTGCTAGAGAGCTCTCCGGTCGTGGCTACACCTTC
few	TRBJ1-1	NA	TRBV4-1	CASSPGPLRTEAFF	TGCGCCAGCAGCCCCGGGCCCCTCCGGACTGAAGCTTTCTTT
many	TRBJ2-5	NA	TRBV24-1	CATSDASWGQETQYF	TGTGCCACCAGTGATGCTTCCTGGGGCCAAGAGACCCAGTACTTC
NA	TRBJ1-2	NA	TRBV6-1	CATKIRGYTF	TGTGCCACCAAGATTCGGGGCTACACCTTC
NA	TRBJ2-2	TRBD1	TRBV24-1	CATSERGLNTGELFF	TGTGCCACGAGTGAAAGGGGGCTAAACACCGGGGAGCTGTTTTTT
NA	TRBJ2-7	NA	TRBV5-6	CASQGGPSSYEQYF	TGTGCCAGCCAGGGGGGACCAAGCTCCTACGAGCAGTACTTC
NA	TRBJ2-1	NA	TRBV18	CASSPQRSLDEQFF	TGTGCCAGCTCACCACAGCGGAGTCTGGATGAGCAGTTCTTC
many	TRBJ1-2	NA	TRBV18	CASSPSRDNYGYTF	TGTGCCAGCTCACCATCCCGAGACAACTATGGCTACACCTTC
many	TRBJ1-5	NA	TRBV28	CASSPVNQPQHF	TGTGCCAGCAGCCCCGTCAATCAGCCCCAGCATTTT
many	TRBJ2-7	NA	TRBV7-9	CASSLGPRGKGPYEQYF	TGTGCCAGCAGCTTAGGCCCAAGGGGAAAGGGGCCCTACGAGCAGTACTTC
many	TRBJ2-4	NA	TRBV11-2	CASSSPSRYSIQYF	TGTGCCAGCAGTTCGCCGTCGAGGTACAGCATTCAGTACTTC
NA	TRBJ2-2	NA	TRBV9	CASSVARVSNTGELFF	TGTGCCAGCAGCGTAGCCAGGGTTTCGAACACCGGGGAGCTGTTTTTT
few	TRBJ2-1	TRBD2	TRBV19	CASTARDYPFNEQFF	TGTGCCAGTACCGCCCGGGACTACCCTTTCAATGAGCAGTTCTTC
many	TRBJ2-1	TRBD1	TRBV20-1	CSASLDRDYNEQFF	TGCAGTGCTAGCCTTGACAGGGACTACAATGAGCAGTTCTTC
NA	TRBJ1-4	TRBD1	TRBV2	CASSEQGAEEKLFF	TGTGCCAGCAGTGAACAGGGGGCTGAAGAAAAACTGTTTTTT
NA	TRBJ1-2	NA	TRBV9	CASSGGRANYGYTF	TGTGCCAGCAGCGGCGGCAGAGCTAACTATGGCTACACCTTC
NA	TRBJ1-1	NA	TRBV19	CASTMTRNTEAFF	TGTGCCAGCACAATGACAAGGAACACTGAAGCTTTCTTT